The present T cell receptor (beta chain) was sequenced within a study of a mutant IDH1 vaccine in newly diagnosed glioma. As for the study in general: An approximately 62% male, about 38% female split and a mean age of about 40 years characterized treated patients. Receipt of radiotherapy, temozolomide, or both preceded the study, and most received both. Study results and caveats: It was about 94% of patients that developed vaccine-induced immune responses.

The time point was: baseline, week 1 (first vaccination visit). Treatment denoted: pre-vaccination baseline after standard-of-care therapy. The donor cohort comprised cases of new WHO grade 3 or 4 IDH1-mutant, ATRX-lost astrocytoma. Of note for this clone: Its antigen is unknown.

The CDR3 spans 15 residues. V lost 5 bases, J lost 2 bases, and 15 bases lay in between. In germline, CDR1 is ENHRY, CDR2 SYGVKD. Assay: immunoSEQ multiplex PCR; the TCRdb copy retains only in-frame clones and omits some. The top ten hold around 8.2% of the sample, which has nearly 70,000 clones, 79% seen once. The source was PBMCs, collected from a glioma patient treated with radiotherapy, temozolomide or both. The origin of this receptor is a man aged 45-60 years with glioma. The chain couples TRBV10-3 to TRBJ1-1; TRBD1 is a possible D gene (6 bases). The CDR3 nucleotides read TGTGCCATCAGTTCCAAGGACAGCTCAAACACTGAAGCTTTCTTT. Protein sequence: CAISSKDSSNTEAFF.